This TCR beta chain is from a study of glioma-infiltrating T cells. Findings of the study overall: Gliomas, especially low-grade, showed above-expected tissue-blood divergence; non-neoplastic patients showed below.

This clonotype was counted ten times or more. Its antigen is unidentified. TCR alpha and beta CDR3 regions were amplified from RNA using iRepertoire nested multiplex PCR. TCRdb ran MiXCR on the multiplex PCR reads and lists one entry per CDR3 protein. The table lists 90,000 to 100,000 distinct CDR3 sequences, approximately 42% of them singletons, with about two fifths in the top ten. This TCR derives from a human donor with low-grade glioma or glioblastoma, undergoing nonglioma brain surgery, or in good health (not recorded which). Sequencing used glioma tissue, nonneoplastic brain tissue, or PBMCs (not recorded which).

This chain's CDR3 is CASSYGTGGMSTEAFF. Here the CDR3 DNA reads TGCGCCAGCAGCTACGGGACAGGGGGCATGAGCACTGAAGCTTTCTTT. This chain uses TRBV4-1 with TRBJ1-1, with TRBD1 matching over 12 bases. V was clipped by 5 bases and J by 4 bases; unmatched bases: 8. The CDR3 is 16 amino acids. Germline V gene lookup returns CDR1 MGHRA and CDR2 YSYEKL.